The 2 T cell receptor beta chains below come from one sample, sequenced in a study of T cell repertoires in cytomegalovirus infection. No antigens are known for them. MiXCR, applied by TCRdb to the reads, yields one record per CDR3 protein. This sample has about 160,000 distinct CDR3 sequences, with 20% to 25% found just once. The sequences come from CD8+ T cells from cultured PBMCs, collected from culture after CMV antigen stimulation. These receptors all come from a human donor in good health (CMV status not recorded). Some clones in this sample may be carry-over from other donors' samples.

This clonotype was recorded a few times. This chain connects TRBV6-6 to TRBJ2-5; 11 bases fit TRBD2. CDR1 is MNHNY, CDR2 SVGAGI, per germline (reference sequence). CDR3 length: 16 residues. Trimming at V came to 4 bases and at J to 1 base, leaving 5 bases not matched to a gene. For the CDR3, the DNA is TGTGCCAGCAGTTTTTCTAGCGGGGGGCCCCAAGAGACCCAGTACTTC. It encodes CASSFSSGGPQETQYF.

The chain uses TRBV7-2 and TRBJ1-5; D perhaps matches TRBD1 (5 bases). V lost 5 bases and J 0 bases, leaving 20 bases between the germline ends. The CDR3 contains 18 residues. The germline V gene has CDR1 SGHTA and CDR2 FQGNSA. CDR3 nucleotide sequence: TGTGCCAGCAGCCTCACGGGGGTAAACACCCTTAGCAATCAGCCCCAGCATTTT. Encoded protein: CASSLTGVNTLSNQPQHF.